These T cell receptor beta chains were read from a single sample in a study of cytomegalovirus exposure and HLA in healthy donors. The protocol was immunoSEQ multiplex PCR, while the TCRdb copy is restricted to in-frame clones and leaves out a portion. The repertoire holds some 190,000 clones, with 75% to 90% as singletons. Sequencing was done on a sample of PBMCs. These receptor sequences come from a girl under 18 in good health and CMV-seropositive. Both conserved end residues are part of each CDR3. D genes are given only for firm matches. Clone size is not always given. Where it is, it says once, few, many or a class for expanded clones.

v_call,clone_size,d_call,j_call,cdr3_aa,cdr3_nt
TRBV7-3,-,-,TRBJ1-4,CASSSQGPSNEKLFF,TGTGCCAGCAGCTCGCAGGGCCCATCTAATGAAAAACTGTTTTTT
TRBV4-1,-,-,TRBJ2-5,CASSLLEVETQYF,TGCGCCAGCAGCTTGCTTGAGGTAGAGACCCAGTACTTC
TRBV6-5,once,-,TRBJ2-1,CASSYSTDRIRQFF,TGTGCCAGCAGTTACTCTACCGACAGGATCCGGCAGTTCTTC
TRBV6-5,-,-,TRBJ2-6,CASRTVRSGANVLTF,TGTGCCAGCAGGACTGTCCGCTCTGGGGCCAACGTCCTGACTTTC
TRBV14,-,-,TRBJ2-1,CASSQTRSSEQFF,TGTGCCAGCAGCCAAACTAGATCTTCTGAGCAGTTCTTC
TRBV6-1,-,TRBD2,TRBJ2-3,CASSESLAGALRAQYF,TGTGCCAGCAGTGAAAGCCTAGCGGGGGCCCTGAGGGCGCAGTATTTT
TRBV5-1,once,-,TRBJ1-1,CASSLAGGQMNTEAFF,TGCGCCAGCAGCCTGGCGGGGGGGCAGATGAACACTGAAGCTTTCTTT
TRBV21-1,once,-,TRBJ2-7,CASSEGQGAYEQYF,TGTGCCAGCAGTGAAGGACAGGGGGCCTACGAGCAGTACTTC
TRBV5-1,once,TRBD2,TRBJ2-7,CASSHELAAEQYF,TGCGCCAGCAGCCACGAACTAGCGGCCGAGCAGTACTTC
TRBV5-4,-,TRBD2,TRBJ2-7,CASSLAPAGVRYEQYF,TGTGCCAGCAGCTTGGCCCCAGCGGGAGTACGCTACGAGCAGTACTTC
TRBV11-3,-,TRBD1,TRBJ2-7,CASSSGTGTYEQYF,TGTGCCAGCAGTTCCGGGACAGGGACCTACGAGCAGTACTTC
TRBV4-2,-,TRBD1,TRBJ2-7,CASSPNQGAKDYEQYF,TGTGCCAGCAGCCCCAACCAGGGGGCGAAGGATTACGAGCAGTACTTC
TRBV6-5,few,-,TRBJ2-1,CASSPSWGTYNEQFF,TGTGCCAGCAGTCCCAGCTGGGGCACCTACAATGAGCAGTTCTTC
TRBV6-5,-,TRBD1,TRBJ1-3,CASSLQGTGNTIYF,TGTGCCAGCAGTTTACAGGGGACTGGAAACACCATATATTTT